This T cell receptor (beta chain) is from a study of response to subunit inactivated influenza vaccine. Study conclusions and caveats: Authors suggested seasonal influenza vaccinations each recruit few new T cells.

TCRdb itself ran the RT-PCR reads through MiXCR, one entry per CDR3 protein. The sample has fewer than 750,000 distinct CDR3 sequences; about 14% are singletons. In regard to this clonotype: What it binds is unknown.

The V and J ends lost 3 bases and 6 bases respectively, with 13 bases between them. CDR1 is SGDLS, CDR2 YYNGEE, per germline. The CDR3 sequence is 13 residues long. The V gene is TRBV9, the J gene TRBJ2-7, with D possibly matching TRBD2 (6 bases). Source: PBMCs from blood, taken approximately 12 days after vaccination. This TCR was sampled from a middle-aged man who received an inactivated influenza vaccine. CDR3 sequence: CASSAETRGEQYF. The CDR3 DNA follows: TGTGCCAGCAGCGCCGAGACGCGGGGCGAGCAGTACTTC. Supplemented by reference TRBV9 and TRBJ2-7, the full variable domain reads DSGVTQTPKHLITATGQRVTLRCSPRSGDLSVYWYQQSLDQGLQFLIQYYNGEERAKGNILERFSAQQFPDLHSELNLSSLELGDSALYFCASSAETRGEQYFGPGTRLTVT.